These T cell receptor beta chains were read from a single sample in a study of cytomegalovirus exposure and HLA in healthy donors. Profiled with immunoSEQ multiplex PCR; TCRdb holds only in-frame clones, not every one. Counted here are some 110,000 clones, less than 80% occurring once; the ten biggest clones make up 1.9%. Material: PBMCs. The origin of the receptors is a man aged 45 to 65 in good health and CMV-seronegative. The CDR3 runs from the conserved cysteine through the conserved F or W. Fields, in order: CDR3 DNA, CDR3 protein, V gene, D gene, clone size, J gene. A D gene is named only where the DNA matches it firmly. Clone size is given for some rows only: seen once, a few or many times, or a class if the clone is expanded.

TGCGCCAGCAACCTAGCGGGGGGTTACAATGAGCAGTTCTTC,CASNLAGGYNEQFF,TRBV5-1,TRBD2,-,TRBJ2-1
TGTGCCAGTAGTCGCCGGGAAGCTAACTATGGCTACACCTTC,CASSRREANYGYTF,TRBV19,-,-,TRBJ1-2
TGCGCCAGCAGCCTAGTACCAACCGGGACAGGGACCTACGAGCAGTACTTC,CASSLVPTGTGTYEQYF,TRBV5-1,TRBD1,-,TRBJ2-7
TGTGCCAGCAGCTTGGCCCTGGCCAGACAGGGCAATCAGCCCCAGCATTTT,CASSLALARQGNQPQHF,TRBV5-5,-,-,TRBJ1-5
TGTGCCAGCAGCTTAGACGGGAGCGCAGATACGCAGTATTTT,CASSLDGSADTQYF,TRBV11-2,-,-,TRBJ2-3
TGCGCCAGCAGGAATTCCGGGACAAGAATGAACACTGAAGCTTTCTTT,CASRNSGTRMNTEAFF,TRBV4-3,-,few,TRBJ1-1
TGCGCCAGCAGCTTGGCCGGCGGGTACCAAGAGACCCAGTACTTC,CASSLAGGYQETQYF,TRBV5-1,-,once,TRBJ2-5
TGTGCCAGTAGTCCACCAGGGCAGACCTACAATGAGCAGTTCTTC,CASSPPGQTYNEQFF,TRBV19,-,-,TRBJ2-1
TGTGCCAGCAGCCCTCAGCCCCTAACTACCAATGGCTACACCTTC,CASSPQPLTTNGYTF,TRBV5-8,-,-,TRBJ1-2
TGTGCCAGCAGCTCAACAAGTTCACCCCTCCACTTT,CASSSTSSPLHF,TRBV5-4,-,few,TRBJ1-6
TGTGCCAGCAGTGAAGGTTACAGGGGGCAGGGGGCCAACGTCCTGACTTTC,CASSEGYRGQGANVLTF,TRBV6-1,TRBD1,-,TRBJ2-6
TGTGCCAGCAGTTTCCGGTCTACAGATACGCAGTATTTT,CASSFRSTDTQYF,TRBV6-5,-,-,TRBJ2-3
TGTGCCAGCAGCTCCCTAGCGGGGGTCACAGATACGCAGTATTTT,CASSSLAGVTDTQYF,TRBV5-5,TRBD2,once,TRBJ2-3